The T cell receptor (beta chain) described here comes from a study of naive and memory T cell subsets. From the second PCR step, alpha and beta chains were amplified apart. An equimolar mix of two oligonucleotides served as the beta constant-region primer for TRBC1 and TRBC2. Each CDR3 protein is one row after TCRdb ran MiXCR on the UMI-ligation and nested PCR reads. The sample contains around 160,000 distinct CDR3 sequences, 15% to 20% of which appear only once. CDR3 length: 15 amino acids. Trimming pared 3 bases from V and 0 bases from J, leaving 11 bases between. The chain recombines TRBV12-3 or TRBV12-4 with TRBJ1-2; no reliable D call. The TCR was taken from a human donor in good health. The sample consisted of naive CD4+ T cells from blood. Written as DNA, the CDR3 is TGTGCCAGCAGTTTTTGGGGTACTTCTAACTATGGCTACACCTTC. Amino acids: CASSFWGTSNYGYTF.